One and the same sample provided the 22 T cell receptor beta chains below, sequenced in a study of T-cell reconstitution after alpha-beta-depleted transplantation in children. The TCRbeta library was prepared with unique molecular identifiers. TCRdb re-derived calls from the PCR reads in MiXCR, one entry per CDR3 protein. The repertoire holds roughly 670,000 distinct CDR3 sequences, with less than 15% as singletons. The sample here was PBMCs, taken before TCRalphabeta/CD19-depleted stem cell transplant. Receptors were obtained from a girl aged 2 to 9 with congenital amegakaryocytic thrombocytopenia, due to receive a stem cell transplant.

This clonotype has a count of ten or more. The junction shows a germline mismatch at one end, possibly a read error. The chain is built from TRBV5-5 and TRBJ1-1; the D gene is possibly TRBD1 (6 bases). In germline, CDR1 is SGHKS, CDR2 YYEKEE (reference sequence). CDR3 size: 14 residues. The CDR3 is CASSLPAGATGAFF. The CDR3 DNA sequence: TGTGCCAGCAGCTTACCGGCGGGGGCTACTGGAGCTTTCTTT.

This clonotype was detected many times. CDR3 sequence (DNA): TGTGCCAGCAGCCCGATCCGGGACAGGGTGTATTTT. It translates to CASSPIRDRVYF. The chain links TRBV7-6 to TRBJ1-3; 9 nucleotides align to TRBD1. The CDR3 totals 12 residues. The ends lost 5 bases at V and 16 bases at J; junction bases unmatched: 9. Germline V CDR1 and CDR2: SGHVS, FNYEAQ.

This clonotype turned up a few times. The rearrangement joins TRBV24-1 to TRBJ2-2, with D hard to call. Per the germline V gene, CDR1 is KGHDR and CDR2 is SFDVKD. The CDR3 totals 13 residues. The V and J ends lost 5 bases and 5 bases respectively, with 8 bases between them. CDR3 sequence: CATSVPGTGELFF. The DNA for the CDR3 is TGTGCCACCAGTGTCCCCGGGACCGGGGAGCTGTTTTTT.

The V gene is TRBV5-1, the J gene TRBJ2-7, with D uncertain. V lost 4 bases and J 1 base, leaving 15 bases between the germline ends. CDR1 is SGHRS and CDR2 is YFSETQ in the germline V gene. The CDR3 covers 15 residues. Here the CDR3 DNA reads TGCGCCAGCAGCGCGGACCCGAATTCTTCCTACGAGCAGTACTTC. It translates to CASSADPNSSYEQYF.

This clonotype was observed at least ten times. This chain links TRBV20-1 with TRBJ2-4; D is unresolved. V dropped 5 bases and J dropped 4 bases, with 12 bases sitting between them. Germline V CDR1 and CDR2: DFQATT, SNEGSKA (reference sequence). The CDR3 loop spans 13 amino acids. The CDR3 coding sequence is TGCAGTGCTCCTGGGCCAGAGAAAAACATTCAGTACTTC. This translates into CSAPGPEKNIQYF.

This clonotype was seen repeatedly, ten times or more. This sequence joins TRBV10-3 and TRBJ2-2; D not resolved. V lost 0 bases to trimming and J lost 7 bases, with 12 bases between them. Germline V gene data show CDR1 as ENHRY and CDR2 as SYGVKD. The CDR3 extends over 15 amino acids. The chain's CDR3 is CAISESRIRRGELFF. The CDR3 region has the DNA TGTGCCATCAGTGAGTCGAGAATTCGCCGCGGGGAGCTGTTTTTT.

J is TRBJ2-1 and V is TRBV20-1, with D perhaps matching TRBD1 (5 bases). Germline CDR1 DFQATT, CDR2 SNEGSKA (reference sequence). CDR3 length equals 15 residues. V was trimmed by 3 bases and J by 10 bases, leaving 22 bases between them. The CDR3 sequence: CSASLPPKTASEQFF. CDR3 nucleotide sequence: TGCAGTGCTAGCTTGCCGCCAAAGACAGCATCCGAGCAGTTCTTC.

This clonotype was picked up many times. The rearrangement uses TRBV9 and TRBJ1-4; D perhaps matches TRBD1 (6 bases). In germline, CDR1 is SGDLS, CDR2 YYNGEE. The CDR3 extends over 15 amino acids. Trimming removed 2 bases at V and 8 bases at J, with 16 bases between. In DNA form, the CDR3 reads TGTGCCAGCAGCGTCGCCTCGGGGGGCGGAGAAAAACTGTTTTTT. It codes for CASSVASGGGEKLFF.

This clonotype was observed at least ten times. The chain joins TRBV12-3 or TRBV12-4 to TRBJ2-7, with a possible D match to TRBD2 (5 bases). This CDR3 spans 13 amino acids. V was pared by 5 bases and J by 2 bases, with 10 bases between. CDR3 loop: CASSIRGPYEQYF. In nucleotides, the CDR3 is TGTGCCAGCAGTATACGGGGTCCCTACGAGCAGTACTTC.

The chain combines TRBV5-1 with TRBJ2-5, with D hard to call. This CDR3 has 16 amino acids. CDR1 is SGHRS and CDR2 is YFSETQ in the germline V gene. Trimming removed 0 bases from V and 5 bases from J, with 17 bases in between. The CDR3 DNA is TGCGCCAGCAGCTTGGGTTTTGCGGCTATCTCGGAGACCCAGTACTTC. This translates into CASSLGFAAISETQYF. Combining the CDR3 with reference TRBV5-1 and TRBJ2-5 gives the whole variable domain KAGVTQTPRYLIKTRGQQVTLSCSPISGHRSVSWYQQTPGQGLQFLFEYFSETQRNKGNFPGRFSGRQFSNSRSEMNVSTLELGDSALYLCASSLGFAAISETQYFGPGTRLLVL.

At least ten counts were recorded for this clonotype. This chain joins TRBV20-1 and TRBJ2-5, with 11 bases lining up with TRBD2. J was trimmed by 4 bases and V by 5 bases; bases with no gene match: 12. The CDR3 length is 16 residues. From germline, CDR1 is DFQATT and CDR2 SNEGSKA (reference sequence). Written as DNA, the CDR3 is TGCAGTGCTTACCTTCGGGGACTAGCGGACTTAGAGACCCAGTACTTC. It specifies CSAYLRGLADLETQYF.

This chain uses TRBV20-1 with TRBJ1-1, with 9 bases that match TRBD1. The ends lost 6 bases at V and 4 bases at J; junction bases unmatched: 9. This CDR3 has 14 amino acids. Germline-derived CDR1 and CDR2 are DFQATT and SNEGSKA (reference sequence). The CDR3 bases are TGCAGTGCGACCAAGGGACAGGGCTTCACTGAAGCTTTCTTT. Translated, it gives CSATKGQGFTEAFF.

The chain carries TRBV20-1 and TRBJ2-7, with 9 positions matching TRBD2. The CDR3 totals 16 residues. V dropped 5 bases and J dropped 4; count of bases not matched to a gene: 15. The germline V gene encodes CDR1 DFQATT and CDR2 SNEGSKA (reference sequence). CDR3 sequence reads: CSAPPFRAGGGYEQYF. For the CDR3, the DNA is TGCAGTGCTCCCCCCTTTAGAGCGGGAGGCGGGTACGAGCAGTACTTC.

Ten or more counts support this clonotype. The genes are TRBV28 and TRBJ2-1; D possibly uses TRBD1 or TRBD2 (5 bases each). Trimming removed 3 bases from V and 8 bases from J, with 14 bases in between. Germline CDR1 reads MDHEN; CDR2 reads SYDVKM. The CDR3 extends over 14 amino acids. The CDR3 is CASSLPGTIDEQFF. DNA of the CDR3: TGTGCCAGCAGTTTGCCAGGGACCATCGATGAGCAGTTCTTC.

The V call is TRBV7-3, the J call TRBJ2-2; D not resolved. V gave up 1 base and J gave up 6 bases, with 6 bases separating them. This CDR3 is built from 13 residues. Germline V gene data show CDR1 as SGHTA and CDR2 as FQGTGA. The CDR3 reads CASSLNGAGELFF. CDR3 nucleotides: TGTGCCAGCAGCTTAAATGGGGCCGGGGAGCTGTTTTTT. The variable domain in full, with the rest retrieved from reference TRBV7-3 and TRBJ2-2, is GAGVSQTPSNKVTEKGKYVELRCDPISGHTALYWYRQSLGQGPEFLIYFQGTGAADDSGLPNDRFFAVRPEGSVSTLKIQRTERGDSAVYLCASSLNGAGELFFGEGSRLTVL.

At least ten counts were recorded for this clonotype. The CDR3 here is CASRTAGTQETQYF. Written as DNA, the CDR3 is TGCGCCAGCAGGACAGCGGGGACACAAGAGACCCAGTACTTC. The gene calls are TRBV10-2 and TRBJ2-5, with D possibly matching TRBD2 (7 bases). Germline V lookup: CDR1 WSHSY, CDR2 SAAADI. Between the trimmed V and J ends, which lost 6 bases and 2 bases, there was a span of 13 bases. The CDR3 has 14 amino acids.

This clonotype occurred many times. The V gene is TRBV29-1, the J gene TRBJ1-2; the D is unclear. The V gene's germline CDR1 is SQVTM and CDR2 ANQGSEA. There are 11 residues in the CDR3. The V and J ends lost 1 base and 8 bases respectively, with 8 bases between them. CDR3 in amino acids: CSVEVYGGYTF. Written as DNA, the CDR3 is TGCAGCGTTGAAGTGTACGGAGGCTACACCTTC.

This clonotype was observed a few times. The chain is built from TRBV30 and TRBJ1-2, with D unresolved. Germline lookup yields CDR1 GTSNPN and CDR2 SVGIG (reference sequence). V was shortened by 0 bases and J by 13 bases, with 12 bases between the two germline ends. The CDR3 runs to 11 residues. This CDR3 is CAWSVSASVTF. In DNA, the CDR3 is TGTGCCTGGAGTGTTTCTGCGTCAGTCACCTTC. Complete variable domain (other parts from reference TRBV30 and TRBJ1-2): SQTIHQWPATLVQPVGSPLSLECTVEGTSNPNLYWYRQAAGRGLQLLFYSVGIGQISSEVPQNLSASRPQDRQFILSSKKLLLSDSGFYLCAWSVSASVTFGSGTRLTVV.

This clonotype appeared many times. The rearrangement uses TRBV12-5 and TRBJ2-3, with D hard to call. The CDR3 is made up of 15 amino acids. The V and J ends lost 2 bases and 4 bases respectively, with 13 bases between them. CDR1 and CDR2 (germline): LGHNT, FRNRAP. The CDR3 DNA follows: TGTGCTAGTGGTTTGCCTCTCTTGGGCCCAGATACGCAGTATTTT. Protein sequence: CASGLPLLGPDTQYF.

This clonotype was seen at least ten times. The chain has TRBV4-1 and TRBJ2-7; weak D call: TRBD1 (6 bases). The CDR3 runs to 15 residues. The V end lost 5 bases, the J end lost 1 base, and 15 bases lay between the germline ends. Germline V gene lookup returns CDR1 MGHRA and CDR2 YSYEKL. The CDR3 DNA follows: TGCGCCAGCAGCTACAGCCCGGGACAATCCTACGAGCAGTACTTC. Its protein product is CASSYSPGQSYEQYF.

This clonotype was detected a few times. The chain employs TRBV27 and TRBJ2-1, with TRBD2 matching over 7 bases. J lost 8 bases, V lost 3 bases, and 10 bases had no gene match. The CDR3 is made up of 15 amino acids. The germline gives CDR1 MNHEY, CDR2 SMNVEV (reference sequence). The CDR3 region is CASSLGGEVIHEQFF. CDR3 DNA sequence: TGTGCCAGCAGTTTGGGGGGGGAAGTCATCCATGAGCAGTTCTTC.

The rearrangement joins TRBV29-1 to TRBJ2-3, with D perhaps TRBD1 or TRBD2 (5 bases each). V was trimmed by 8 bases and J by 7 bases, leaving 13 bases between them. The germline CDR1 and CDR2 sequences are SQVTM and ANQGSEA. This CDR3 contains 11 residues. This CDR3 is CSTRWGNTQYF. In nucleotides, the CDR3 is TGCAGCACCCGGTGGGGGAATACGCAGTATTTT.